These 17 T cell receptor beta chains came from one sample sequenced in a study of Ad26.COV2.S vaccination and SARS-CoV-2 variants. Profiled with immunoSEQ multiplex PCR; TCRdb holds only in-frame clones, not every one. Of about 680,000 clones in the sample, around 92% are singletons; the top ten hold over 1.3%. Treatment described: approximately 18 received Ad26.COV2.S at low or high dose, single or two shots; 5 received placebo; per-sample allocation not given. The samples were gathered on day 63 after the first injection of vaccine or placebo. Sequenced material: peripheral blood, taken in a trial of Ad26.COV2.S vaccine versus placebo. These receptors all come from a person aged 18 to 59 who received the Ad26.COV2.S COVID-19 vaccine or a placebo.

This chain joins TRBV7-2 and TRBJ1-2, with a weak D call TRBD1 (6 bases). V lost 5 bases to trimming and J lost 3 bases, with 13 bases between them. The CDR3 covers 14 residues. CDR1 and CDR2 from the germline V gene are SGHTA and FQGNSA. CDR3 amino acids: CASSKDSSYYGYTF. As DNA, the CDR3 is TGTGCCAGCAGCAAGGACAGCTCTTACTATGGCTACACCTTC.

On this clone: Other DNA sequences in this sample translate to the same CDR3. The chain links TRBV6-5 to TRBJ1-2, with TRBD1 as a possible D gene (6 bases). V was cut by 5 bases and J by 2 bases, with 9 bases left in between. There are 13 residues in the CDR3. The germline gives CDR1 MNHEY, CDR2 SVGAGI. The CDR3: CASSRQANYGYTF. Written as DNA, the CDR3 is TGTGCCAGCAGTCGACAGGCCAACTATGGCTACACCTTC.

This clone was observed once. The V and J genes are TRBV24-1 and TRBJ2-1; D is tentatively TRBD1 or TRBD2 (5 bases each). The germline gives CDR1 KGHDR, CDR2 SFDVKD. Between the trimmed V and J ends, which lost 8 bases and 2 bases, there was a span of 18 bases. The CDR3 loop spans 16 amino acids. CDR3 sequence (DNA): TGTGCCACCAAGGGGCGCCGGGGCAGGGCCTACAATGAGCAGTTCTTC. Translation: CATKGRRGRAYNEQFF.

Only one count was recorded for this clone. The CDR3 DNA follows: TGTGCCAGCAGTTTCGCCGGGAGTGAAGAGACCCAGTACTTC. Its protein product is CASSFAGSEETQYF. The chain has TRBV27 and TRBJ2-5; D is possibly TRBD2 (6 bases). V gave up 3 bases and J gave up 3 bases, with 11 bases separating them. The CDR3 length is 14 residues. Germline loops: CDR1 MNHEY, CDR2 SMNVEV (reference sequence).

DNA of the CDR3: TGTGCCAGCAGCTTGGACGGCACTAGCGGAGATACGCAGTATTTT. Translated, it gives CASSLDGTSGDTQYF. The rearrangement links TRBV5-5 to TRBJ2-3; 8 bases match TRBD2. Germline V CDR1 and CDR2: SGHKS, YYEKEE (reference sequence). This CDR3 spans 15 amino acids. V lost 0 bases to trimming and J lost 5 bases; unmatched junction nucleotides: 5.

This chain connects TRBV10-3 to TRBJ1-1, with D maybe TRBD1 (5 bases). This CDR3 region has 14 residues. V was cut by 2 bases and J by 10 bases, with 17 bases left in between. Germline V gene sequence: CDR1 ENHRY, CDR2 SYGVKD. CDR3 protein: CAISEPGALVRAFF. The CDR3 DNA is TGTGCCATCAGTGAGCCCGGGGCTCTCGTAAGAGCTTTCTTT.

The CDR3 protein is CASSIRRQGYYGYTF. The CDR3 DNA reads as TGTGCCAGTAGTATTCGGAGACAGGGTTACTATGGCTACACCTTC. The V gene is TRBV19, the J gene TRBJ1-2; 7 bases are shared with TRBD1. Germline V gives CDR1 LNHDA, CDR2 SQIVND (reference sequence). The J segment lost 3 bases and the V segment lost 3 bases, leaving 7 bases of the junction unmatched. The CDR3 length is 15 residues.

The rearrangement uses TRBV4-3 and TRBJ1-2; D is perhaps TRBD1 (5 bases). The germline V gene encodes CDR1 LGHNA and CDR2 YSLEER. CDR3 size: 15 residues. V was pared by 0 bases and J by 4 bases, with 12 bases between. This CDR3 is CASSQDRWGFYGYTF. CDR3 DNA sequence: TGCGCCAGCAGCCAAGATAGGTGGGGGTTCTATGGCTACACCTTC.

The J gene is TRBJ1-4, the V gene TRBV2; 8 bases map to TRBD1. Per the germline V gene, CDR1 is SNHLY and CDR2 is FYNNEI. The CDR3 has 14 amino acids. Trimming removed 8 bases from V and 8 bases from J; junction bases left unmatched: 10. Here the CDR3 DNA reads TGTGCCAGCGGGGGACAGGTCCTTAGCGAAAAACTGTTTTTT. Protein: CASGGQVLSEKLFF.

The rearrangement joins TRBV30 to TRBJ1-2, with 8 positions matching TRBD1. This CDR3 contains 13 residues. Trimming cost V 1 base and J 5 bases; bases outside gene matches: 3. The germline CDR1 and CDR2 sequences are GTSNPN and SVGIG (reference sequence). In DNA form, the CDR3 reads TGTGCCTGGAGTGACAGGGGGTTTTATGGCTACACCTTC. Protein sequence: CAWSDRGFYGYTF.

CDR3 sequence (DNA): TGTGCCAGCAGCCCTCACAGGGGCTGGAGCAACATTCAGTACTTC. It translates to CASSPHRGWSNIQYF. This rearrangement joins TRBV28 to TRBJ2-4; 7 positions agree with TRBD1. Trimming at V came to 6 bases and at J to 7 bases, leaving 12 bases not matched to a gene. This CDR3 is 15 amino acids long. The germline CDR1 and CDR2 sequences are MDHEN and SYDVKM. Drawing the rest from reference TRBV28 and TRBJ2-4, the complete variable domain is DVKVTQSSRYLVKRTGEKVFLECVQDMDHENMFWYRQDPGLGLRLIYFSYDVKMKEKGDIPEGYSVSREKKERFSLILESASTNQTSMYLCASSPHRGWSNIQYFGAGTRLSVL.

This clone appeared a single time. The chain joins TRBV6-2 or TRBV6-3 to TRBJ1-5; D is possibly TRBD1 (5 bases). The CDR3 consists of 14 residues. Trimming cost V 6 bases and J 4 bases, with 13 bases left between them. The germline V gene has CDR1 MNHEY and CDR2 SVGEGT. The CDR3 spells CASSLRQMNQPQHF. The CDR3 coding sequence is TGTGCCAGCAGCCTAAGACAGATGAATCAGCCCCAGCATTTT.

The rearrangement links TRBV10-3 to TRBJ2-7; D call uncertain. CDR3 size: 13 residues. Germline CDR1 and CDR2: ENHRY and SYGVKD. Trimming took 2 bases from V and 3 from J, leaving 8 bases between them. CDR3 DNA: TGTGCCATCAGTGAGGTGTCTTACTACGAGCAGTACTTC. Its protein is CAISEVSYYEQYF.

As to this clone: The junction and the germline gene differ at one end; a read error may be behind it. V is TRBV2 and J is TRBJ1-2; D unclear. Germline CDR1 is SNHLY and CDR2 is FYNNEI. CDR3 length: 13 amino acids. The CDR3 DNA sequence: TGTGCCAGCAGTTCGCGTGGAGCCCCCCCTCAAGCCTTC. Translating gives CASSSRGAPPQAF.

V gene TRBV6-5 combines with J gene TRBJ1-4; D unclear. This CDR3 has 12 amino acids. V was clipped by 8 bases and J by 8 bases, with 12 bases between them. In germline, CDR1 is MNHEY, CDR2 SVGAGI. The CDR3 DNA reads TGTGCCAGCTCGAGTCCGGGGGAAAAACTGTTTTTT. Encoded protein: CASSSPGEKLFF.

This clone was found once. The rearrangement joins TRBV5-1 to TRBJ2-3; 13 nucleotides agree with TRBD2. The CDR3 length is 16 residues. The V and J ends lost 6 bases and 6 bases, in that order; junction bases with no gene match: 10. The germline V gene encodes CDR1 SGHRS and CDR2 YFSETQ. CDR3 amino acids: CASTPTRTSGSDTQYF. The DNA for the CDR3 is TGCGCCAGCACCCCGACTAGGACTAGCGGGAGTGATACGCAGTATTTT.

The chain has TRBV10-3 and TRBJ1-1, with TRBD1 as a possible D gene (6 bases). This CDR3 has 14 amino acids. V was trimmed by 7 bases and J by 1 base, leaving 13 bases between them. Germline V lookup: CDR1 ENHRY, CDR2 SYGVKD. CDR3 DNA: TGTGCCATCACTTCGACAGGCTCGAACACTGAAGCTTTCTTT. Encoded protein: CAITSTGSNTEAFF.